The rows below give T cell receptor beta chains drawn from one sample of a study of T cell repertoires in cytomegalovirus infection. Via MiXCR, TCRdb re-called the reads, giving one row per CDR3 protein. In the table there are 200,000 to 300,000 distinct CDR3 sequences, 9.1% of which are singletons. The sequenced sample consisted of PBMCs. The receptors stem from a human donor in good health (CMV status not recorded). Some clones in this sample may be carry-over from other donors' samples. The CDR3 runs from the conserved cysteine through the conserved F or W. A D gene is named only where the DNA matches it firmly. Part of the rows lack a size; the others show once, few, many or a class for expanded clones.

length	V	D	size	J	DNA	CDR3
14	TRBV7-9	NA	many	TRBJ2-3	TGTGCCAGCAAACCAGGGGTTCGCACAGATACGCAGTATTTT	CASKPGVRTDTQYF
14	TRBV12-3/TRBV12-4	NA	many	TRBJ2-5	TGTGCCAGCAGTTCGGGGGGCTTCCAAGAGACCCAGTACTTC	CASSSGGFQETQYF
15	TRBV7-9	TRBD2	many	TRBJ2-3	TGTGCCAGCAGCTTAAGTGGCGGGAGAGGAGATACGCAGTATTTT	CASSLSGGRGDTQYF
18	TRBV18	TRBD1	many	TRBJ1-2	TGTGCCAGCTCACCACTCGGACAGGGGGTGGGTGACGGCTATGGCTACACCTTC	CASSPLGQGVGDGYGYTF
12	TRBV19	TRBD1	many	TRBJ2-1	TGTGCCAGTAGCGGGCCTCCGGGACAGGGGTTCTTC	CASSGPPGQGFF
15	TRBV20-1	NA	NA	TRBJ2-1	TGCAGTGCTAGAGATCTGACTCGATCTTACAATGAGCAGTTCTTC	CSARDLTRSYNEQFF
16	TRBV7-9	TRBD1	many	TRBJ2-7	TGTGCCAGCAGCCCTCCGGGACAGGGATTTTCCTACGAGCAGTACTTC	CASSPPGQGFSYEQYF
15	TRBV7-2	TRBD2	many	TRBJ2-3	TGTGCCAGCAGCTCCTCTAGCGGTTCCACAGATACGCAGTATTTT	CASSSSSGSTDTQYF
16	TRBV15	TRBD2	few	TRBJ2-1	TGTGCCACCAGCAGAGGCGGCAGCGGGAGCAGCAATGAGCAGTTCTTC	CATSRGGSGSSNEQFF
15	TRBV7-6	TRBD1	many	TRBJ1-6	TGTGCCAGCAGCCCAACAGGGGCTGGGAATTCACCCCTCCACTTT	CASSPTGAGNSPLHF
11	TRBV11-2	NA	many	TRBJ2-5	TGTGCCAGCGGGTTGGGCGAGACCCAGTACTTC	CASGLGETQYF
15	TRBV2	NA	few	TRBJ2-1	TGTGCCAGCACTCTATTCGGGACGTCCTACAATGAGCAGTTCTTC	CASTLFGTSYNEQFF
15	TRBV28	TRBD1	NA	TRBJ2-7	TGTGCCAGCAGCGGTTCCTCCGGGACAGCCTACGAGCAGTACTTC	CASSGSSGTAYEQYF
12	TRBV12-3/TRBV12-4	NA	many	TRBJ1-1	TGTGCCAGCTCACCAATGAACACTGAAGCTTTCTTT	CASSPMNTEAFF
15	TRBV12-3/TRBV12-4	TRBD1	many	TRBJ1-2	TGTGCCAGCAGTTCCGGGACAGGGGCTACCTATGGCTACACCTTC	CASSSGTGATYGYTF
14	TRBV20-1	NA	few	TRBJ2-3	TGCAGTGCTGGACCGACGCCTTCGACAGATACGCAGTATTTT	CSAGPTPSTDTQYF
15	TRBV20-1	NA	few	TRBJ2-7	TGCAGTGCTAGACCTGGGAGAGGGGGCTCCTACGAGCAGTACTTC	CSARPGRGGSYEQYF
13	TRBV20-1	TRBD1	many	TRBJ1-1	TGCAGTCCGAGACAGGGAACGGGCACTGAAGCTTTCTTT	CSPRQGTGTEAFF
15	TRBV10-2	TRBD2	few	TRBJ2-5	TGCGCCAGCAGGATCAGTAGCGGGAGATCAGAGACCCAGTACTTC	CASRISSGRSETQYF
15	TRBV12-3/TRBV12-4	TRBD2	few	TRBJ2-3	TGTGCCAGCAGGGCCTCGACTAGCGGGAGAGATACGCAGTATTTT	CASRASTSGRDTQYF